What follows are 23 T cell receptor beta chains derived from one specimen sequenced in a study of vaccination and CD4 T cells after COVID-19. These TCRs are of unknown antigen specificity. Cultured CD4+ T-cell DNA underwent Oncomine TCR Beta short-read sequencing. TCRdb analysed the PCR reads with MiXCR anew, one entry per CDR3 protein. The top ten clones hold around 34% of a sample with more than 3,000 distinct CDR3 sequences, around 70% of them seen once. Sample treatment: approximately 11-day PBMC culture with coronavirus spike peptide pools or control peptides (ViraFEST assay). The sequenced sample was CD4+ T cells from blood, cultured in vitro. These receptors all come from a human donor who had recovered from COVID-19.

This clonotype came up a few times. The V and J genes are TRBV7-3 and TRBJ2-2; D is unclear. The germline V gene encodes CDR1 SGHTA and CDR2 FQGTGA. CDR3 length: 12 amino acids. Trimming cost V 2 bases and J 6 bases, with 4 bases left between them. In DNA, the CDR3 is TGTGCCAGCAGCTTAGGATCCGGGGAGCTGTTTTTT. The encoded protein is CASSLGSGELFF. Together with reference TRBV7-3 and TRBJ2-2, the CDR3 gives the full variable domain: GAGVSQTPSNKVTEKGKYVELRCDPISGHTALYWYRQSLGQGPEFLIYFQGTGAADDSGLPNDRFFAVRPEGSVSTLKIQRTERGDSAVYLCASSLGSGELFFGEGSRLTVL.

The chain combines TRBV15 with TRBJ1-1, with D possibly matching TRBD1 (6 bases). This CDR3 region has 13 residues. Germline CDR1 reads LNHNV; CDR2 reads YYDKDF (reference sequence). V lost 8 bases and J lost 4, with 14 bases in between. This chain's CDR3 is CATRVGGGTEAFF. CDR3 coding DNA: TGTGCCACCCGCGTGGGGGGCGGCACTGAAGCTTTCTTT.

The gene calls are TRBV12-3 or TRBV12-4 and TRBJ1-2; the D gene is possibly TRBD1 (5 bases). The CDR3 loop spans 14 amino acids. Trimming left V 6 bases short and J 3 bases short, with 14 bases between. CDR3 bases: TGTGCCAGCAGACGCGCTAGGGGAGACTATGGCTACACCTTC. Its translation is CASRRARGDYGYTF.

The chain uses TRBV12-3 or TRBV12-4 and TRBJ2-7; perhaps D is TRBD1 or TRBD2 (5 bases each). CDR3 length: 13 amino acids. V was trimmed by 6 bases and J by 3 bases, leaving 12 bases between them. The CDR3 is CASRQGAVYEQYF. The CDR3 nucleotides read TGTGCCAGCAGGCAGGGAGCCGTCTACGAGCAGTACTTC.

J is TRBJ1-4 and V is TRBV10-3; 7 nucleotides agree with TRBD1. In germline, CDR1 is ENHRY, CDR2 SYGVKD. CDR3 length equals 15 residues. V trimming: 0 bases; J trimming: 8 bases; junction bases outside the gene matches: 6. The CDR3 bases are TGTGCCATCAGTGAGTCCTCCAGGGGGAACGAAAAACTGTTTTTT. This translates into CAISESSRGNEKLFF.

The gene calls are TRBV19 and TRBJ2-2; maybe TRBD1 (5 bases). Germline V gene lookup returns CDR1 LNHDA and CDR2 SQIVND (reference sequence). V lost 3 bases and J lost 1, with 6 bases in between. The CDR3 runs 14 residues. The CDR3 loop reads CASSIGQNTGELFF. CDR3 coding DNA: TGTGCCAGTAGTATCGGACAGAACACCGGGGAGCTGTTTTTT.

V is TRBV2 and J is TRBJ1-1; the match to TRBD1 covers 9 bases. Germline trimming cut 6 bases from V and 2 bases from J; bases unmatched to any gene: 4. The CDR3 is 14 amino acids. Germline CDR1 SNHLY, CDR2 FYNNEI. CDR3 sequence reads: CASRDRGGNTEAFF. DNA of the CDR3: TGTGCCAGCAGGGACAGGGGAGGAAACACTGAAGCTTTCTTT.

This chain uses TRBV23-1 with TRBJ1-1, with D hard to call. TRBV23-1 is identified as an open reading frame with a role that is uncertain. The CDR3 is made up of 12 amino acids. V lost 2 bases and J lost 8, with 9 bases in between. CDR3 nucleotides: TGCGCCAGCAGTCAAGGTACCCTCGAAGCTTTCTTT. Translated: CASSQGTLEAFF.

The genes are TRBV20-1 and TRBJ2-1; 12 bases are shared with TRBD2. Germline V CDR1 and CDR2: DFQATT, SNEGSKA (reference sequence). The CDR3 is 16 residues long. Trimming removed 5 bases from V and 7 bases from J; junction bases left unmatched: 12. The CDR3 nucleotides read TGCAGTGCTCCCTTCCGGACTAGCGGGGTGAGGAATGAGCAGTTCTTC. It encodes CSAPFRTSGVRNEQFF.

The chain employs TRBV20-1 and TRBJ1-2, with D tentatively TRBD1 (5 bases). The CDR3 runs 13 residues. V was shortened by 4 bases and J by 6 bases, with 15 bases between the two germline ends. Germline V CDR1 and CDR2: DFQATT, SNEGSKA (reference sequence). The CDR3 reads CSATFSGLDGYTF. The CDR3 DNA reads as TGCAGTGCTACCTTCTCAGGGCTCGATGGCTACACCTTC.

This sequence joins TRBV7-3 and TRBJ1-2; TRBD1 is a possible D gene (5 bases). The CDR3 length is 15 residues. The V and J ends lost 3 bases and 1 base respectively, with 12 bases between them. The germline gives CDR1 SGHTA, CDR2 FQGTGA. CDR3 region: CASSFGGSGNYGYTF. CDR3 coding DNA: TGTGCCAGCAGCTTTGGGGGGTCGGGTAACTATGGCTACACCTTC.

CDR3 residues: CASKRADSNQPQHF. The DNA of the CDR3 is TGTGCCAGCAAACGGGCCGATAGCAATCAGCCCCAGCATTTT. The V call is TRBV6-2 or TRBV6-3, the J call TRBJ1-5; no firm D call. Germline V gene lookup returns CDR1 MNHEY and CDR2 SVGEGT. The CDR3 spans 14 residues. Deletions cut 7 bases from V and 0 bases from J, with 10 bases between.

The chain joins TRBV27 to TRBJ1-5; D gene uncertain. This CDR3 has 11 amino acids. Trimming took 2 bases from V and 7 from J, leaving 3 bases between them. From germline, CDR1 is MNHEY and CDR2 SMNVEV (reference sequence). For the CDR3, the DNA is TGTGCCAGCAGTTTAAAACAGCCCCAGCATTTT. Its translation: CASSLKQPQHF.

The chain joins TRBV19 to TRBJ1-2, with no clear D. Germline V gene data show CDR1 as LNHDA and CDR2 as SQIVND (reference sequence). This CDR3 spans 15 amino acids. V shed 3 bases and J shed 5 bases, with 16 bases lying between them. CDR3: CASSIPGPRRYGYTF. The DNA for the CDR3 is TGTGCCAGTAGTATCCCCGGGCCAAGGAGGTATGGCTACACCTTC.

The chain recombines TRBV20-1 with TRBJ2-3, with TRBD2 matching 8 bases. The V gene end was trimmed by 6 bases and the J gene end by 8 bases; junction bases not matched to a gene: 13. The CDR3 is made up of 14 amino acids. The V gene's germline CDR1 is DFQATT and CDR2 SNEGSKA (reference sequence). The DNA for the CDR3 is TGCAGTGCCAACCCGGGGGGACTAGAGGTTACGCAGTATTTT. Amino acids: CSANPGGLEVTQYF.

This chain joins TRBV18 and TRBJ1-5; D call uncertain. The CDR3 covers 13 residues. V was shortened by 2 bases and J by 6 bases, with 8 bases between the two germline ends. Germline loops: CDR1 KGHSH, CDR2 LQKENI. CDR3 bases: TGTGCCAGCTCACCAGAAAACGGTCAGCCCCAGCATTTT. Protein: CASSPENGQPQHF.

This clonotype was detected a few times. J is TRBJ2-3 and V is TRBV2; D is perhaps TRBD1 (5 bases). Germline values: CDR1 SNHLY, CDR2 FYNNEI. This CDR3 is 14 amino acids long. V was cut by 8 bases and J by 4 bases, with 16 bases left in between. The CDR3 bases are TGTGCCAGCCTCCCAGGGTCGTGGGCAGATACGCAGTATTTT. Translated, it gives CASLPGSWADTQYF.

The V and J genes are TRBV12-3 or TRBV12-4 and TRBJ2-2; D unresolved. V shed 4 bases and J shed 6 bases, with 6 bases lying between them. The CDR3 sequence is 12 residues long. DNA for the CDR3: TGTGCCAGCAGTTATCATCCCGGGGAGCTGTTTTTT. Its protein product is CASSYHPGELFF.

The genes are TRBV19 and TRBJ1-2, with TRBD1 identical over 11 bases. This CDR3 contains 13 residues. With V trimmed by 9 bases and J by 8 bases, 8 bases remained unmatched. Germline V gene sequence: CDR1 LNHDA, CDR2 SQIVND (reference sequence). In DNA form, the CDR3 reads TGTGCCAGCTCTGGACAGGGGGCGAGCGGCTACACCTTC. It specifies CASSGQGASGYTF.

The V call is TRBV6-1, the J call TRBJ1-2; TRBD1 might be the D (6 bases). The CDR3 is made up of 12 amino acids. V was cut by 5 bases and J by 8 bases, with 12 bases left in between. In germline, CDR1 is MNHNS, CDR2 SASEGT. This CDR3 reads CASSRTGTGYTF. CDR3 sequence (DNA): TGTGCCAGCAGTCGCACAGGGACCGGCTACACCTTC.

This clonotype was observed a handful of times. This chain uses TRBV20-1 with TRBJ2-7; D not certain. CDR1 is DFQATT, CDR2 SNEGSKA, per germline (reference sequence). Trimming removed 3 bases at V and 5 bases at J, with 17 bases between. The CDR3 loop spans 14 amino acids. The CDR3: CSASRSAHGDEQYF. As DNA, the CDR3 is TGCAGTGCTAGTAGGTCCGCTCATGGGGACGAGCAGTACTTC.

The rearrangement uses TRBV29-1 and TRBJ2-1; the D gene is possibly TRBD2 (5 bases). The germline V and J ends were trimmed by 1 base and 4 bases, with 11 bases remaining between them. Germline V gene data show CDR1 as SQVTM and CDR2 as ANQGSEA. This CDR3 contains 14 residues. The CDR3 loop reads CSVEGGVGYNEQFF. In DNA, the CDR3 is TGCAGCGTTGAAGGGGGAGTGGGATACAATGAGCAGTTCTTC.

CDR3 protein: CASSLRGAYNEQFF. The CDR3 coding sequence is TGTGCCAGCAGCTTACGGGGTGCCTACAATGAGCAGTTCTTC. The chain is built from TRBV7-2 and TRBJ2-1; possible D gene TRBD2, 5 bases. The germline gives CDR1 SGHTA, CDR2 FQGNSA. The CDR3 spans 14 residues. The V end lost 2 bases, the J end lost 2 bases, and 7 bases lay between the germline ends.